This TCR beta chain is from a study of T-cell memory formation after mild COVID-19. Overall study context: For the most part, TCR clusters were specific to one donor. Study-wide results and caveats: Clones contracting across day 15 to 85 had a balanced CD4/CD8 profile; later expanding clones leaned CD4+.

TCRdb re-called the 5' RACE reads with MiXCR, one entry per CDR3 protein. The table lists about 350,000 distinct CDR3 sequences, approximately 15% of them singletons. The CDR3 has 15 residues. V lost 7 bases to trimming and J lost 4 bases, with 16 bases between them. Germline V gives CDR1 SGHTA, CDR2 FQGNSA. This clonotype has just a few counts. Its target is not known. The chain joins TRBV7-2 to TRBJ1-4; D remains ambiguous. The receptor was derived from a man aged 18 to 29 who had mild COVID-19 (a few samples of this study predate the infection). Cell type and time point are not known. Material: PBMCs or a T cell subset sorted from them (not recorded which). The CDR3 spells CASTPTGRDNEKLFF. For the CDR3, the DNA is TGTGCCAGCACCCCGACTGGCCGGGATAATGAAAAACTGTTTTTT.